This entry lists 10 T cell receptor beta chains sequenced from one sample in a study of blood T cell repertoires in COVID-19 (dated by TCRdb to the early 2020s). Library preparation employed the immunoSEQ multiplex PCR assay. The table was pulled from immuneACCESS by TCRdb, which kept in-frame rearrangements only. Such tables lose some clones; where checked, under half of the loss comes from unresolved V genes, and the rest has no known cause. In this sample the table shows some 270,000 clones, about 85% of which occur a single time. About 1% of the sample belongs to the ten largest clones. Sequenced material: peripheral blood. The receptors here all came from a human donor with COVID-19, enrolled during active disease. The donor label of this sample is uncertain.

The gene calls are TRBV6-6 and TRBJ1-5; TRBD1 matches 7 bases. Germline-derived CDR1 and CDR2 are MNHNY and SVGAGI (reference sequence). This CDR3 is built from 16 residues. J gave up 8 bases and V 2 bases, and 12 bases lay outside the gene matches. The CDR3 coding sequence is TGTGCCAGCAGTTACCCCCCGAGGGGGCAGGGGGAGCCCCAGCATTTT. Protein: CASSYPPRGQGEPQHF.

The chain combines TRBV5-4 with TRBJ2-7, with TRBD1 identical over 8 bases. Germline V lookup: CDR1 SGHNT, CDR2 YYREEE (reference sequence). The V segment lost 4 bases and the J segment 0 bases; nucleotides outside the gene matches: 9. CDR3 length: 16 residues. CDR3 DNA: TGTGCCAGCAGCCGGTCTGACAGGGGAAGCTCCTACGAGCAGTACTTC. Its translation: CASSRSDRGSSYEQYF.

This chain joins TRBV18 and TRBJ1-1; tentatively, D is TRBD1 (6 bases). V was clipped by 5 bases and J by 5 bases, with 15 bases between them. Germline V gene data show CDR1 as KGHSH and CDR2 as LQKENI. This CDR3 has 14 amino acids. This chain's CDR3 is CASSFNREGTEAFF. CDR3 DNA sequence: TGTGCCAGCTCATTCAACAGGGAGGGGACTGAAGCTTTCTTT.

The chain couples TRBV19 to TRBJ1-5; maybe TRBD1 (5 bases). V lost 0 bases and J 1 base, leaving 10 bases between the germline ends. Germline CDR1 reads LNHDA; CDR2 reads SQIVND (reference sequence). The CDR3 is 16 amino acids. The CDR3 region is CASSIEGVLSNQPQHF. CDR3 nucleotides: TGTGCCAGTAGTATAGAAGGGGTCCTAAGCAATCAGCCCCAGCATTTT.

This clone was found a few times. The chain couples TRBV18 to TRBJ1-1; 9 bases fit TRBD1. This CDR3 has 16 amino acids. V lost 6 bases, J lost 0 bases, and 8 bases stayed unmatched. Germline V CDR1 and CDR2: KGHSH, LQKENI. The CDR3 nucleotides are TGTGCCAGCTCCTTCAGGACAGGGGATCTGAACACTGAAGCTTTCTTT. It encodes CASSFRTGDLNTEAFF.

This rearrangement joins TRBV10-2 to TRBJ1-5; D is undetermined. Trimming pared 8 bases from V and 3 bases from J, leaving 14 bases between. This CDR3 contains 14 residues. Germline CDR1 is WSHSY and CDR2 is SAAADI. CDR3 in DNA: TGCGCCAGCGCCCTGGCCGGGGACAATCAGCCCCAGCATTTT. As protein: CASALAGDNQPQHF.

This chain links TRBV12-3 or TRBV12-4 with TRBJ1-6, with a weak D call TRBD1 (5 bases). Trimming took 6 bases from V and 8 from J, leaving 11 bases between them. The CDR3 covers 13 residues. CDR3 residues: CASSSTADSPLHF. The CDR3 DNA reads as TGTGCCAGCAGCTCGACAGCAGATTCACCCCTCCACTTT.

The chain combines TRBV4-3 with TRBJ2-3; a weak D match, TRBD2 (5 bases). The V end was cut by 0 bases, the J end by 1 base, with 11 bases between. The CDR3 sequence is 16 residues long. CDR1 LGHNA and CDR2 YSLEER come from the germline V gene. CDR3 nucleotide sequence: TGCGCCAGCAGCCAAGAAATAGGGCGGGGCACAGATACGCAGTATTTT. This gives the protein CASSQEIGRGTDTQYF.

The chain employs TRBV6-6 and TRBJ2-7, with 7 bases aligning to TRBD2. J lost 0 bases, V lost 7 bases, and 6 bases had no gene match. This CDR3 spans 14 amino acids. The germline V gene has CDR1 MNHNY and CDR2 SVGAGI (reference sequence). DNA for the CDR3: TGTGCCAGCACCTGGGGGGGGAACTCCTACGAGCAGTACTTC. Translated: CASTWGGNSYEQYF.

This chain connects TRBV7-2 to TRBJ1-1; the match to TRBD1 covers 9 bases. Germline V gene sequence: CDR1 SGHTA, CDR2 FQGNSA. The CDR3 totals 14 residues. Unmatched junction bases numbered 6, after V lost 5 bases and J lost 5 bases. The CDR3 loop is CASSAGTGRTEAFF. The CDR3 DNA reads TGTGCCAGCAGCGCCGGGACAGGGAGGACTGAAGCTTTCTTT. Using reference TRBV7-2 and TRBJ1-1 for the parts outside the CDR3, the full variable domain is GAGVSQSPSNKVTEKGKDVELRCDPISGHTALYWYRQSLGQGLEFLIYFQGNSAPDKSGLPSDRFSAERTGGSVSTLTIQRTQQEDSAVYLCASSAGTGRTEAFFGQGTRLTVV.